Below, 5 T cell receptor beta chains from the same sample are listed, as sequenced in a study of OX40 agonist ivuxolimab in advanced cancers. The assay was immunoSEQ multiplex PCR, and TCRdb's table has in-frame clones only and misses some. The sample carries roughly 89,000 clones, approximately 90% recorded once. The specimen comprised CD4+ or CD8+ T cells sorted from blood, sampled in a trial of the OX40 agonist ivuxolimab. The receptors derive from an adult with an advanced solid tumor such as melanoma, head and neck, liver or kidney cancer.

The rearrangement links TRBV13 to TRBJ2-2; the D gene could be TRBD1 or TRBD2 (5 bases each). The CDR3 has 14 amino acids. Germline V CDR1 and CDR2: PRHDT, FYEKMQ (reference sequence). Trimming shortened V by 5 bases and J by 4 bases, and 11 bases separated the two germline ends. CDR3 loop: CASSPPRGTGELFF. Here the CDR3 DNA reads TGTGCCAGCAGCCCCCCGAGGGGCACCGGGGAGCTGTTTTTT.

This clone was seen once. The V gene is TRBV27, the J gene TRBJ2-7; the D gene is possibly TRBD1 (5 bases). From germline, CDR1 is MNHEY and CDR2 SMNVEV (reference sequence). CDR3 length equals 16 residues. V was shortened by 3 bases and J by 3 bases, with 18 bases between the two germline ends. The CDR3 here is CASSLGQYQRIYEQYF. In nucleotides, the CDR3 is TGTGCCAGCAGTTTGGGGCAGTACCAGAGGATCTACGAGCAGTACTTC.

This chain joins TRBV29-1 and TRBJ2-3, with D hard to call. The germline V gene has CDR1 SQVTM and CDR2 ANQGSEA. The CDR3 covers 14 residues. The germline V and J ends were trimmed by 4 bases and 4 bases, with 15 bases remaining between them. CDR3: CSVGPPDGADTQYF. Here the CDR3 DNA reads TGCAGCGTTGGACCCCCCGACGGCGCAGATACGCAGTATTTT.

V gene TRBV5-1 combines with J gene TRBJ2-3; 7 bases match TRBD1. This CDR3 has 15 residues. Per germline, CDR1 SGHRS and CDR2 YFSETQ. J gave up 0 bases and V 0 bases, and 1 base lay outside the gene matches. CDR3 DNA: TGCGCCAGCAGCTTGGGCAGGGGGAGCACAGATACGCAGTATTTT. This encodes CASSLGRGSTDTQYF.

The chain links TRBV10-3 to TRBJ2-2; 10 bases fit TRBD2. V was pared by 8 bases and J by 4 bases, with 19 bases of the junction left unmatched. There are 19 residues in the CDR3. Germline assignment: CDR1 ENHRY and CDR2 SYGVKD. The CDR3 nucleotides are TGTGCCATCCGGGGGCGGACAGGGCGAGGGACTAGCGTCACCGGGGAGCTGTTTTTT. Protein product: CAIRGRTGRGTSVTGELFF.